The entry below describes one TCR beta chain. The data were taken from a study of blood T cell repertoires in COVID-19. Generated by immunoSEQ multiplex PCR, the TCRdb table keeps only in-frame clones and is missing some. The sample records a few hundred thousand clones, around 82% being singletons. The sequence came from a man aged 50-59 years with active or convalescent COVID-19. Sequencing input: peripheral blood.

CDR3 in DNA: TGTGCCAGCACCGATGTCGGACTAGCAGCCAAAAACATTCAGTACTTC. Amino acids: CASTDVGLAAKNIQYF. This sequence joins TRBV5-4 and TRBJ2-4; 8 bases agree with TRBD2. The junction had 8 bases not matched to a gene; V was cut back by 6 bases and J by 0 bases. CDR3 length: 16 amino acids. Germline CDR1 SGHNT, CDR2 YYREEE (reference sequence).